This T cell receptor (beta chain) was observed in a study of T cell clones after liver transplantation. As for the study in general: TCRbeta sequencing after a pre-transplant mixed lymphocyte reaction identified graft-donor-reactive clones, later tracked in post-transplant blood. At least one year of complete immunosuppression withdrawal without enzymes over twice normal defined tolerance. Standard immunosuppression, with no induction, continued until 12-24 months after transplant. Three of eight recipients were HCV-positive; others had non-autoimmune, non-viral indications.

Germline loops: CDR1 KGHSH, CDR2 LQKENI. V gave up 4 bases and J gave up 8 bases, with 17 bases separating them. The CDR3 covers 14 residues. Some clones are missing from TCRdb's copy, which holds only in-frame ones; the method was immunoSEQ multiplex PCR. The sample consists of tens of thousands of clones, roughly 83% of them appearing once. The J gene is TRBJ1-2, the V gene TRBV18, with D possibly being TRBD1 (6 bases). This receptor was identified in a human patient who received a liver transplant. The T cells may partly be graft donor cells. The material sequenced was CD4+ T cells from blood, taken at the 22-month timepoint. CDR3: CASSLDRPARGYTF. CDR3 nucleotide sequence: TGTGCCAGCTCACTAGACAGGCCTGCGAGGGGCTACACCTTC.